This entry lists 30 T cell receptor beta chains sequenced from one sample in a study of cytomegalovirus exposure and HLA in healthy donors. 60 Vbeta and 13 Jbeta primers were used in PCR. TCRdb's copy holds only in-frame clones and misses some; the assay was immunoSEQ multiplex PCR. The data show approximately 150,000 clones, almost 85% seen once. Sequencing was performed on PBMCs. Source of these receptors: a girl aged 10 to 17 in good health and CMV-seropositive.

This clone was counted only a few times. J is TRBJ2-1 and V is TRBV11-3; D is possibly TRBD2 (6 bases). Germline V gene sequence: CDR1 SGHNT, CDR2 YENEEA. The V gene lost 2 bases and the J gene lost 9 bases, with 11 bases spanning the gap. The CDR3 totals 13 residues. This chain's CDR3 is CASSLKVAVEQFF. The CDR3, as DNA: TGTGCCAGCAGCTTAAAGGTAGCGGTTGAGCAGTTCTTC.

The V call is TRBV29-1, the J call TRBJ1-1; D might be TRBD1 (5 bases). V gave up 6 bases and J gave up 0 bases, with 11 bases separating them. This CDR3 is 13 amino acids long. Germline loops: CDR1 SQVTM, CDR2 ANQGSEA. Here the CDR3 reads CSVRETVNTEAFF. The CDR3 nucleotides read TGCAGCGTCCGTGAGACAGTGAACACTGAAGCTTTCTTT.

The chain carries TRBV6-6 and TRBJ2-7; 9 bases map to TRBD2. Germline CDR1 reads MNHNY; CDR2 reads SVGAGI (reference sequence). The V segment lost 0 bases and the J segment 3 bases; nucleotides outside the gene matches: 3. This CDR3 has 15 amino acids. CDR3 nucleotides: TGTGCCAGCAGTTACTCTGAGCGGGGGGTCTACGAGCAGTACTTC. It is translated as CASSYSERGVYEQYF.

This chain links TRBV9 with TRBJ1-1; D uncertain. This CDR3 has 15 residues. Germline V gene lookup returns CDR1 SGDLS and CDR2 YYNGEE. The V end lost 3 bases, the J end lost 0 bases, and 12 bases lay between the germline ends. CDR3 sequence (DNA): TGTGCCAGCAGCGACCGAGGGAGTTTGAACACTGAAGCTTTCTTT. It encodes CASSDRGSLNTEAFF.

CDR3: CASAPGTLGQPQHF. The CDR3 nucleotides read TGTGCCAGCGCCCCCGGGACATTGGGTCAGCCCCAGCATTTT. V and J are TRBV11-2 and TRBJ1-5, with D tentatively TRBD1 (6 bases). The length of the CDR3 is 14 residues. Looked up from germline, CDR1 is SGHAT and CDR2 is FQNNGV. V was pared by 8 bases and J by 6 bases, with 17 bases between.

The chain is built from TRBV19 and TRBJ2-6; tentatively, D is TRBD1 (5 bases). Trimming removed 3 bases at V and 4 bases at J, with 10 bases between. CDR1 is LNHDA, CDR2 SQIVND, per germline (reference sequence). CDR3 size: 15 residues. The CDR3 region is CASSIPDTGANVLTF. The DNA of the CDR3 is TGTGCCAGTAGTATCCCGGACACCGGGGCCAACGTCCTGACTTTC.

The chain employs TRBV9 and TRBJ1-2, with 8 bases matching TRBD1. V gave up 1 base and J gave up 4 bases; unmatched junction bases: 9. CDR1 and CDR2 from the germline V gene are SGDLS and YYNGEE. The length of the CDR3 is 16 residues. CDR3 protein: CASSVSRGQGSYGYTF. CDR3 nucleotide sequence: TGTGCCAGCAGCGTAAGCCGCGGACAGGGCTCCTATGGCTACACCTTC.

This clone has only a few counts. The CDR3 region has the DNA TGTGCCAGCAGCATACGCCGGGACAGGGGGTACGAGCAGTACTTC. It encodes CASSIRRDRGYEQYF. The V call is TRBV13, the J call TRBJ2-7, with 11 bases identical to TRBD1. This CDR3 has 15 amino acids. The V gene end was trimmed by 5 bases and the J gene end by 4 bases; junction bases not matched to a gene: 7. The germline V gene encodes CDR1 PRHDT and CDR2 FYEKMQ (reference sequence).

The chain links TRBV19 to TRBJ1-1, with 12 bases lining up with TRBD1. The trim removed 3 bases at V and 1 base at J, leaving 6 bases unmatched. Germline V CDR1 and CDR2: LNHDA, SQIVND (reference sequence). This CDR3 is 17 amino acids long. The CDR3 DNA follows: TGTGCCAGTAGTATCTGGGACAGGGGGCGTGGGAACACTGAAGCTTTCTTT. It encodes CASSIWDRGRGNTEAFF.

V is TRBV11-2 and J is TRBJ2-1; D is uncertain. Trimming shortened V by 1 base and J by 13 bases, and 11 bases separated the two germline ends. Germline CDR1 and CDR2: SGHAT and FQNNGV. The CDR3 loop spans 12 amino acids. In nucleotides, the CDR3 is TGTGCCAGCAGCTTAGCGTTTTACTCCCAGTTCTTC. Encoded protein: CASSLAFYSQFF.

This chain joins TRBV5-1 and TRBJ1-2; weak D call: TRBD1 (5 bases). V lost 4 bases and J 6 bases, leaving 10 bases between the germline ends. Germline CDR1 is SGHRS and CDR2 is YFSETQ. The CDR3 loop spans 12 amino acids. In DNA, the CDR3 is TGCGCCAGCAGCCCCGGGGGGGATGGCTACACCTTC. It specifies CASSPGGDGYTF. The entire variable domain, with the rest obtained from reference TRBV5-1 and TRBJ1-2, is as follows: KAGVTQTPRYLIKTRGQQVTLSCSPISGHRSVSWYQQTPGQGLQFLFEYFSETQRNKGNFPGRFSGRQFSNSRSEMNVSTLELGDSALYLCASSPGGDGYTFGSGTRLTVV.

The chain couples TRBV7-3 to TRBJ1-1; D unclear. This CDR3 has 14 residues. Trimming took 3 bases from V and 2 from J, leaving 10 bases between them. CDR1 SGHTA and CDR2 FQGTGA come from the germline V gene. CDR3: CASSFDLVNTEAFF. The DNA of the CDR3 is TGTGCCAGCAGCTTCGACTTGGTTAACACTGAAGCTTTCTTT.

The chain couples TRBV6-5 to TRBJ1-2; D may be TRBD1 (5 bases). The V end lost 5 bases, the J end lost 5 bases, and 18 bases lay between the germline ends. Germline lookup yields CDR1 MNHEY and CDR2 SVGAGI. This CDR3 has 15 residues. The CDR3 region is CASSQGTASPYGYTF. In DNA, the CDR3 is TGTGCCAGCAGTCAAGGGACTGCTAGTCCATATGGCTACACCTTC.

This clone was found once. The chain is built from TRBV10-1 and TRBJ1-1; 8 nucleotides line up with TRBD1. Losses at the gene ends were 6 bases for V and 2 bases for J; bases not matched to a gene: 5. Per germline, CDR1 WNHNN and CDR2 SYGVQD (reference sequence). The CDR3 is 14 amino acids. CDR3: CASRPGGSNTEAFF. In nucleotides, the CDR3 is TGCGCCAGCAGGCCAGGGGGCTCTAACACTGAAGCTTTCTTT.

The chain combines TRBV6-6 with TRBJ1-5; D is unresolved. In germline, CDR1 is MNHNY, CDR2 SVGAGI (reference sequence). This CDR3 contains 14 residues. Trimming shortened V by 6 bases and J by 4 bases, and 13 bases separated the two germline ends. CDR3 nucleotides: TGTGCCAGCAGCAAAGGAGGCGGGAATCAGCCCCAGCATTTT. This gives the protein CASSKGGGNQPQHF.

This clone was recorded a few times. This rearrangement joins TRBV9 to TRBJ1-2, with D maybe TRBD1 (5 bases). Germline V gives CDR1 SGDLS, CDR2 YYNGEE. Trimming pared 0 bases from V and 8 bases from J, leaving 17 bases between. CDR3 size: 15 residues. In DNA form, the CDR3 reads TGTGCCAGCAGCGTAGCCATAGGGGCCGAGGAAGGCTACACCTTC. Encoded protein: CASSVAIGAEEGYTF.

The V call is TRBV30, the J call TRBJ1-1; 7 bases agree with TRBD1. J gave up 0 bases and V 5 bases, and 9 bases lay outside the gene matches. This CDR3 region has 15 residues. Germline CDR1 is GTSNPN and CDR2 is SVGIG (reference sequence). In DNA, the CDR3 is TGTGCCTGGTTCTTCCGGAGGGGGCTGAACACTGAAGCTTTCTTT. Translation gives CAWFFRRGLNTEAFF. The whole variable domain, remainder taken from reference TRBV30 and TRBJ1-1, is SQTIHQWPATLVQPVGSPLSLECTVEGTSNPNLYWYRQAAGRGLQLLFYSVGIGQISSEVPQNLSASRPQDRQFILSSKKLLLSDSGFYLCAWFFRRGLNTEAFFGQGTRLTVV.

The CDR3 spells CASRAPSGGAREQYF. The CDR3 bases are TGTGCCAGCAGAGCACCTAGCGGGGGGGCCAGAGAGCAGTACTTC. V is TRBV6-1 and J is TRBJ2-7; 12 nucleotides match TRBD2. CDR1 is MNHNS, CDR2 SASEGT, per germline. The CDR3 loop spans 15 amino acids. Germline trimming cut 6 bases from V and 7 bases from J; bases unmatched to any gene: 10.

The chain recombines TRBV30 with TRBJ1-1; 9 bases align to TRBD1. Germline CDR1 reads GTSNPN; CDR2 reads SVGIG (reference sequence). V trimming: 2 bases; J trimming: 7 bases; junction bases outside the gene matches: 8. CDR3 length: 14 residues. CDR3 in DNA: TGTGCCTGGAGTAGGACAGGGGTTTGGAGTGAAGCTTTCTTT. This codes for CAWSRTGVWSEAFF. The full variable domain, its missing parts supplied by reference TRBV30 and TRBJ1-1, is SQTIHQWPATLVQPVGSPLSLECTVEGTSNPNLYWYRQAAGRGLQLLFYSVGIGQISSEVPQNLSASRPQDRQFILSSKKLLLSDSGFYLCAWSRTGVWSEAFFGQGTRLTVV.

With respect to this clone: The germline gene is not matched at one end of the junction; a read error may be the cause. This chain connects TRBV7-7 to TRBJ2-7; weak D call: TRBD2 (5 bases). From germline, CDR1 is SSHAT and CDR2 FNYEAQ (reference sequence). The CDR3 runs 13 residues. CDR3 in amino acids: CASSYRDSYEQYF. CDR3 DNA sequence: TGTGCTAGCAGTTACCGGGACTCCTACGAGCAGTACTTC. Full variable domain (missing parts from reference TRBV7-7 and TRBJ2-7): GAGVSQSPRYKVTKRGQDVTLRCDPISSHATLYWYQQALGQGPEFLTYFNYEAQPDKSGLPSDRFSAERPEGSISTLTIQRTEQRDSAMYRCASSYRDSYEQYFGPGTRLTVT.

This clone was observed once. Here the CDR3 DNA reads TGTGCCAGCAGCCCAAAAGGGAGACCTGGGGCCAACGTCCTGACTTTC. Translation: CASSPKGRPGANVLTF. This chain links TRBV5-6 with TRBJ2-6, with a weak D call TRBD2 (5 bases). This CDR3 is 16 amino acids long. Germline V lookup: CDR1 SGHDT, CDR2 YYEEEE. V was shortened by 4 bases and J by 2 bases, with 13 bases between the two germline ends.

The genes are TRBV27 and TRBJ2-3; 12 nucleotides agree with TRBD2. Trimming removed 4 bases from V and 4 bases from J; junction bases left unmatched: 3. This CDR3 is 15 amino acids long. Germline CDR1 is MNHEY and CDR2 is SMNVEV (reference sequence). CDR3 coding DNA: TGTGCCAGCAGTTACCTAGCGGGGGGGCCAGATACGCAGTATTTT. This translates into CASSYLAGGPDTQYF.

The gene calls are TRBV2 and TRBJ1-4, with D uncertain. Looked up from germline, CDR1 is SNHLY and CDR2 is FYNNEI. The V end was cut by 5 bases, the J end by 7 bases, with 17 bases between. The CDR3 length is 15 residues. The CDR3 nucleotides read TGTGCCAGCAGTTTCCGGGAGTTGCGGGGTGAAAAACTGTTTTTT. Translation: CASSFRELRGEKLFF.

The chain joins TRBV7-2 to TRBJ2-5; 9 bases align to TRBD2. CDR1 and CDR2 from the germline V gene are SGHTA and FQGNSA. Trimming took 0 bases from V and 5 from J; bases not matched to a gene: 7. This CDR3 is 16 amino acids long. As DNA, the CDR3 is TGTGCCAGCAGCTTAGCGCCTAGCGGGGCTTCGGAGACCCAGTACTTC. This gives the protein CASSLAPSGASETQYF.

The chain joins TRBV19 to TRBJ2-7; 7 bases agree with TRBD1. Germline loops: CDR1 LNHDA, CDR2 SQIVND (reference sequence). V was clipped by 8 bases and J by 1 base; unmatched bases: 8. The CDR3 contains 14 residues. The CDR3 protein is CASERGLGSYEQYF. For the CDR3, the DNA is TGTGCCAGTGAAAGGGGGCTCGGGTCCTACGAGCAGTACTTC. Combining the CDR3 with reference TRBV19 and TRBJ2-7 gives the whole variable domain DGGITQSPKYLFRKEGQNVTLSCEQNLNHDAMYWYRQDPGQGLRLIYYSQIVNDFQKGDIAEGYSVSREKKESFPLTVTSAQKNPTAFYLCASERGLGSYEQYFGPGTRLTVT.

V and J are TRBV9 and TRBJ2-2; TRBD1 is a possible D gene (5 bases). The CDR3 is 13 amino acids. V was pared by 3 bases and J by 7 bases, with 10 bases between. Germline lookup yields CDR1 SGDLS and CDR2 YYNGEE. The CDR3 coding sequence is TGTGCCAGCAGCGCTTTTAGGGGCGGGGAGCTGTTTTTT. It translates to CASSAFRGGELFF.

This clone was counted once. The chain carries TRBV18 and TRBJ1-1, with D perhaps TRBD1 (6 bases). This CDR3 region has 13 residues. V lost 5 bases and J lost 8, with 15 bases in between. Germline V gene lookup returns CDR1 KGHSH and CDR2 LQKENI. The CDR3 DNA reads as TGTGCCAGCTCAGGACAGAACGACCGAGAAGCTTTCTTT. This codes for CASSGQNDREAFF.

The rearrangement uses TRBV6-5 and TRBJ1-6, with D hard to call. CDR1 is MNHEY and CDR2 is SVGAGI in the germline V gene. Trimming took 6 bases from V and 14 from J, leaving 17 bases between them. The CDR3 is 13 residues long. The CDR3 region is CASSNSPHSALHF. The CDR3 nucleotides read TGTGCCAGCAGCAACAGTCCCCATTCCGCCCTCCACTTT.

V usage is TRBV12-5 and J usage is TRBJ2-1, with 10 positions matching TRBD1. Per the germline V gene, CDR1 is LGHNT and CDR2 is FRNRAP. There are 14 residues in the CDR3. The trim removed 2 bases at V and 6 bases at J, leaving 1 base unmatched. CDR3 sequence (DNA): TGTGCTAGTGGTTTGTGGACAGGGGGCAATGAGCAGTTCTTC. Translating it yields CASGLWTGGNEQFF.

On this clone: Additional DNA sequences in this sample encode the identical CDR3. This chain connects TRBV27 to TRBJ1-5; a weak D match, TRBD1 (5 bases). V was cut by 2 bases and J by 2 bases, with 7 bases left in between. Germline CDR1 reads MNHEY; CDR2 reads SMNVEV (reference sequence). This CDR3 region has 14 residues. The CDR3 is CASSLGGGNQPQHF. The CDR3 region has the DNA TGTGCCAGCAGTTTAGGGGGGGGCAATCAGCCCCAGCATTTT.